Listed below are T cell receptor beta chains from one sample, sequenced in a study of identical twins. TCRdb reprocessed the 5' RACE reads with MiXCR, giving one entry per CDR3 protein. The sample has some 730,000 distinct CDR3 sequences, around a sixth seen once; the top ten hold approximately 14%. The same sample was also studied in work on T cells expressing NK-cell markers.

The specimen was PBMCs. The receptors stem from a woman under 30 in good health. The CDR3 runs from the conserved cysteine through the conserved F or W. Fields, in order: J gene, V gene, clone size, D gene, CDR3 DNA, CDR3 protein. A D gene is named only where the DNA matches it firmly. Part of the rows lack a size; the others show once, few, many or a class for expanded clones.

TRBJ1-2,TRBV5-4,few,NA,TGTGCCAGCAGCTTGGGAGGGACGGCAAGCTATGGCTACACCTTC,CASSLGGTASYGYTF
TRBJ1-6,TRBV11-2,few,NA,TGTGCCAGCAGCTTCACGGGACAAGCTAATTCACCCCTCCACTTT,CASSFTGQANSPLHF
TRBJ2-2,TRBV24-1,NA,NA,TGTGCCACCAGTGATTTGGAGTCCGGGGAGCTGTTTTTT,CATSDLESGELFF
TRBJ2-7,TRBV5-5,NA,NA,TGTGCCAGCAGCTTGATCGTCAGCTCCTACGAGCAGTACTTC,CASSLIVSSYEQYF
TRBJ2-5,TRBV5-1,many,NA,TGTGCCAGCACCTTAGGGGAGACCCAGTACTTC,CASTLGETQYF
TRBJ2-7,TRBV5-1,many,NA,TGCGCCAGCAGCTCCGGACAGTCCCACTACGAGCAGTACTTC,CASSSGQSHYEQYF
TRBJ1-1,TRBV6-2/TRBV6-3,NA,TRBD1,TGTGCCAGCAGCCAACAGGGGTTTGGGACTGAAGCTTTCTTT,CASSQQGFGTEAFF
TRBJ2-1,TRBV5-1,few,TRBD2,TGCGCCAGCAGCTTGGGCGGGGGGCTGTACAATGAGCAGTTCTTC,CASSLGGGLYNEQFF
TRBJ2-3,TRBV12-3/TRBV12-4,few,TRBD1,TGTGCCAGCAGTGGGGACAGAGCCCCTCGCACAGATACGCAGTATTTT,CASSGDRAPRTDTQYF
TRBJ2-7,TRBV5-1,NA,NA,TGCGCCAGCAGCTTGGATTTGGGCGCCTACGAGCAGTACTTC,CASSLDLGAYEQYF
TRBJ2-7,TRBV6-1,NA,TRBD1,TGTGCCAGTTTCTCCGGGACAGGGGGCTACGAGCAGTACTTC,CASFSGTGGYEQYF
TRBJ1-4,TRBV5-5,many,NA,TGTGCCAGCAGCCGGGACACTAATGAAAAACTGTTTTTT,CASSRDTNEKLFF
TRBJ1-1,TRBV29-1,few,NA,TGCAGCGTGAGACAGGATCTAACATACACTGAAGCTTTCTTT,CSVRQDLTYTEAFF
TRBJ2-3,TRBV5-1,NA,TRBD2,TGCGCCAGCAGCTTAGGTGGGACTAGCTTCACCCCAGATACGCAGTATTTT,CASSLGGTSFTPDTQYF
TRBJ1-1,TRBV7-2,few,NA,TGTGCCAGCAGCTTAATGCCGAGTAACACTGAAGCTTTCTTT,CASSLMPSNTEAFF
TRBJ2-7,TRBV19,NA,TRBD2,TGTGCCAGTAGTATAGCTAGCGGGAACTACGAGCAGTACTTC,CASSIASGNYEQYF
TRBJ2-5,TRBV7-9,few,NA,TGTGCCAGCAGCTTCGGGACCTTAGCTATGGCCCAGTACTTC,CASSFGTLAMAQYF
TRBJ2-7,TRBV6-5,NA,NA,TGTGCCAGCAGTTACTCGAGTTATGCTCCTAGGGTCCACGAGCAGTACTTC,CASSYSSYAPRVHEQYF
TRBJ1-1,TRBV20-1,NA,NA,TGCAGTGCTGGACAGACAATGAACACTGAAGCTTTCTTT,CSAGQTMNTEAFF
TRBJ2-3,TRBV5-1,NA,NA,TGCGCCAGCAGCCCCCAGGGGAGCGGTACGCAGTATTTT,CASSPQGSGTQYF
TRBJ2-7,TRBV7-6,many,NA,TGTGCCAGCAGCTCCAGGGTCGGGTCCTACGAGCAGTACTTC,CASSSRVGSYEQYF
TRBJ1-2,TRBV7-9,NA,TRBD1,TGTGCCAGCAGCCCAATGACAGGGTATGGCTACACCTTC,CASSPMTGYGYTF
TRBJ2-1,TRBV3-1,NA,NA,TGTGCCAGTACTCTAGGGCCTGTCTACAATGAGCAGTTCTTC,CASTLGPVYNEQFF
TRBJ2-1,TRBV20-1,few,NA,TGCAGTGCTAGAGCTGGCGGAAGCTCCTACAATGAGCAGTTCTTC,CSARAGGSSYNEQFF
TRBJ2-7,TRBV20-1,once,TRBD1,TGCAGTGCTATATTACAGGGGGAATACGAGCAGTACTTC,CSAILQGEYEQYF
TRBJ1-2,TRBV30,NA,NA,TGTGCCTGGAGTCGGCCTGGCTATGGCTACACCTTC,CAWSRPGYGYTF
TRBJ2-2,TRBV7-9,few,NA,TGTGCCAGCATCCTAGATTCGGCTCCCGGGGAGCTGTTTTTT,CASILDSAPGELFF
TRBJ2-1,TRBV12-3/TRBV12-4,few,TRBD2,TGTGCCAGCAGTTTCTCCGGCCGGGAGGGTGAGCAGTTCTTC,CASSFSGREGEQFF
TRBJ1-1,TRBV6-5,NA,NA,TGTGCCAGCCGCTCTATCGAAGCTTTCTTT,CASRSIEAFF
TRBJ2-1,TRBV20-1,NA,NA,TGCAGTGCTCTCGGGACGGGGGTGTCCTACAATGAGCAGTTCTTC,CSALGTGVSYNEQFF
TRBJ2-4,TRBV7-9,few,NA,TGTGCCAGCAGCTTCCTGAGCATTCAGTACTTC,CASSFLSIQYF
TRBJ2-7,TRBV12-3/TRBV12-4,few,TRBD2,TGTGCCAGCAGTGCCGGGAGGTTCTCCTACGAGCAGTACTTC,CASSAGRFSYEQYF
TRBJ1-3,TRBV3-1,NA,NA,TGTGCCAGCAGCCCCGGCCTTGGGGGAAACACCATATATTTT,CASSPGLGGNTIYF
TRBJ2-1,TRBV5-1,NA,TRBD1,TGCGCCAGCAGCATTGGGGCAGGGGGAAGCAATGAGCAGTTCTTC,CASSIGAGGSNEQFF
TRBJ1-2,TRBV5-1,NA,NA,TGCGCCAGCTCCAGGGGCGCGGCAGAACTTTATGGCTACACCTTC,CASSRGAAELYGYTF
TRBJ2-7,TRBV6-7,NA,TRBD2,TGTGCCAGCAGTTATATAGCGGGAGCGGAAAACGAGCAGTACTTC,CASSYIAGAENEQYF
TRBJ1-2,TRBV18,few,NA,TGTGCCAGCTCACGGGACATTAACTCCCCCGTCACCTTC,CASSRDINSPVTF
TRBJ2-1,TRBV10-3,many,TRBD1,TGTGCCATCCAACAGGGGGGCGGCTACAATGAGCAGTTCTTC,CAIQQGGGYNEQFF
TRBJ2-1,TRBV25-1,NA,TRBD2,TGTGCCAGCAGTGCTAGCGGGCAGCCTGAGCAGTTCTTC,CASSASGQPEQFF
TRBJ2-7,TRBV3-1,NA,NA,TGTGCCAGCAGCCAAGCCCGAAGGAACGAGCAGTACTTC,CASSQARRNEQYF
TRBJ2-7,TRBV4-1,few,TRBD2,TGCGCCAGCAGCCAAGGGACTAGCGGGAGTGGTAGGTGGTACTTC,CASSQGTSGSGRWYF
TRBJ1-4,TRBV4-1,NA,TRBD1,TGCGCCAGCAGCCAAGAACAGGGCGGGACAGTAAAAAAACTGTTTTTT,CASSQEQGGTVKKLFF
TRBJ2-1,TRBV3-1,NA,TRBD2,TGTGCCAGCAGCCGGACGGGGGGGGGCCTGAAGGAGCAGTTCTTC,CASSRTGGGLKEQFF
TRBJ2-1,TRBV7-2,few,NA,TGTGCCAGCAGCTCCTTCTCCTACAATGAGCAGTTCTTC,CASSSFSYNEQFF
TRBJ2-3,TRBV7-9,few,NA,TGTGCCAGCAGAAGGGACTCCCGCACAGATACGCAGTATTTT,CASRRDSRTDTQYF
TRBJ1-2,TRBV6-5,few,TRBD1,TGTGCCAGCAGTTACGGACAGGGGGATGGCTACACCTTC,CASSYGQGDGYTF
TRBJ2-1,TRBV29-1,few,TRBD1,TGCAGCTGCTCGGACGTGGACAGGGGAGGTCTAGAGCAGTTCTTC,CSCSDVDRGGLEQFF
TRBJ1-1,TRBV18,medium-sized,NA,TGTGCCAGCTCACCAATACTAGGGCGGACGAACACTGAAGCTTTCTTT,CASSPILGRTNTEAFF
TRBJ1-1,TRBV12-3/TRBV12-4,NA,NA,TGTGCCAGCACCCTTTTTAGGCCTGACACTGAAGCTTTCTTT,CASTLFRPDTEAFF
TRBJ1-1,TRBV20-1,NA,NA,TGCAGTGGCCTAAGGGACACTGAAGCTTTCTTT,CSGLRDTEAFF
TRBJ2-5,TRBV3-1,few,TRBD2,TGTGCCAGCACCCACCTAGCGGGCGGCTTAGAGACCCAGTACTTC,CASTHLAGGLETQYF
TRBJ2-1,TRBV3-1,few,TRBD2,TGTGCCAGCAGCCAAACTAGCGGGATGTTAAATGAGCAGTTCTTC,CASSQTSGMLNEQFF
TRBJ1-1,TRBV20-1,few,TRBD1,TGCAGTGCTGGCTTAGGGACAGGGCGCTCTGAAGCTTTCTTT,CSAGLGTGRSEAFF